This passage covers 29 T cell receptor beta chains from one sample sequenced in a study of blood T cells in healthy people across ages. A sample-barcoded 5' primer and a J-beta primer mix were used in a second PCR of roughly 6 to 11 cycles. TCRdb used MiXCR to reprocess the 5' RACE reads, holding one entry per CDR3 protein. There are some 700,000 distinct CDR3 sequences in the sample; roughly 45% occur only once, and approximately 22% lies in the top ten. The sample taken for sequencing was blood. These TCRs come from a woman aged 60 to 75 in good health.

Many counts were recorded for this clonotype. The chain recombines TRBV5-5 with TRBJ2-5, with 8 bases that match TRBD2. CDR1 is SGHKS and CDR2 is YYEKEE in the germline V gene (reference sequence). J lost 4 bases, V lost 2 bases, and 10 bases had no gene match. The CDR3 covers 16 residues. The CDR3 sequence is CASSFTGLGALETQYF. For the CDR3, the DNA is TGTGCCAGCAGCTTTACGGGACTAGGAGCGTTAGAGACCCAGTACTTC. Variable domain in full (rest from reference TRBV5-5 and TRBJ2-5): DAGVTQSPTHLIKTRGQQVTLRCSPISGHKSVSWYQQVLGQGPQFIFQYYEKEERGRGNFPDRFSARQFPNYSSELNVNALLLGDSALYLCASSFTGLGALETQYFGPGTRLLVL.

This clonotype was detected only a few times. The rearrangement links TRBV20-1 to TRBJ2-5; 12 bases are a match to TRBD2. The CDR3 loop spans 14 amino acids. Unmatched junction bases numbered 6, after V lost 5 bases and J lost 5 bases. Germline V gene lookup returns CDR1 DFQATT and CDR2 SNEGSKA (reference sequence). The CDR3 loop reads CSAVGLAGSETQYF. CDR3 bases: TGCAGTGCTGTGGGACTAGCGGGTTCGGAGACCCAGTACTTC.

This chain links TRBV10-1 with TRBJ2-7; 8 positions agree with TRBD2. The CDR3 is 13 amino acids. Unmatched junction bases numbered 5, after V lost 4 bases and J lost 6 bases. Germline values: CDR1 WNHNN, CDR2 SYGVQD (reference sequence). CDR3 residues: CASSVGLVAEQYF. The CDR3 DNA reads as TGCGCCAGCAGTGTGGGACTAGTCGCCGAGCAGTACTTC.

This clonotype has more than one count but fewer than ten. The CDR3 coding sequence is TGCGCCAGCAGCCAATTGCCTAGCGGGTACGAGCAGTACTTC. Protein: CASSQLPSGYEQYF. The genes are TRBV4-3 and TRBJ2-7; 8 nucleotides line up with TRBD2. This CDR3 has 14 residues. Germline CDR1 reads LGHNA; CDR2 reads YSLEER. Losses at the gene ends were 2 bases for V and 4 bases for J; bases not matched to a gene: 4.

In its sample, this clonotype was seen many times. The V gene is TRBV5-5, the J gene TRBJ2-3; TRBD2 agrees at 8 bases. V lost 6 bases, J lost 4 bases, and 7 bases stayed unmatched. Germline CDR1 reads SGHKS; CDR2 reads YYEKEE (reference sequence). The CDR3 is made up of 14 amino acids. CDR3: CASIPGLGADTQYF. The CDR3, as DNA: TGTGCCAGCATCCCGGGACTAGGGGCAGATACGCAGTATTTT.

A few counts support this clonotype. V and J are TRBV7-2 and TRBJ2-4; 12 bases map to TRBD2. The J call may be mistaken, given a closer DNA end match to TRBJ2-7. Germline V gene lookup returns CDR1 SGHTA and CDR2 FQGNSA. CDR3 size: 16 residues. CDR3 bases: TGTGCCAGCAGCACGCGACTAGCGGGAGTTGGCTACGAGCAGTACTTC. Protein product: CASSTRLAGVGYEQYF.

The V gene is TRBV28, the J gene TRBJ2-1, with D perhaps being TRBD1 or TRBD2 (6 bases each). The length of the CDR3 is 18 residues. Germline CDR1 MDHEN, CDR2 SYDVKM. V lost 2 bases and J lost 3, with 20 bases in between. CDR3 amino acids: CASSLPRKQGAGYNEQFF. In nucleotides, the CDR3 is TGTGCCAGCAGTTTACCCAGAAAACAGGGAGCGGGCTACAATGAGCAGTTCTTC.

This clonotype has only a few counts. The V call is TRBV6-1, the J call TRBJ2-7, with 8 bases fitting TRBD1. This CDR3 is 18 amino acids long. CDR1 is MNHNS and CDR2 is SASEGT in the germline V gene. The V segment lost 8 bases and the J segment 1 base; nucleotides outside the gene matches: 19. CDR3 region: CASRPGQALPSGSYEQYF. The CDR3 coding sequence is TGTGCCAGCCGACCGGGACAGGCTTTACCCTCGGGGTCCTACGAGCAGTACTTC.

The J gene is TRBJ1-2, the V gene TRBV30, with TRBD1 as a possible D gene (5 bases). Trimming stripped 0 bases from V and 8 bases from J, with 16 bases between. Germline CDR1 reads GTSNPN; CDR2 reads SVGIG (reference sequence). This CDR3 spans 14 amino acids. CDR3 DNA sequence: TGTGCCTGGAGTGTCCCGCGTTTCGGGGACGGCTACACCTTC. It is translated as CAWSVPRFGDGYTF.

This clonotype was counted a few times. The chain is built from TRBV12-3 or TRBV12-4 and TRBJ2-7; possible D gene TRBD1, 5 bases. Deletions cut 1 base from V and 3 bases from J, with 13 bases between. CDR3 size: 15 residues. CDR3 nucleotide sequence: TGTGCCAGCAGTTTAGTGTTGACAGCTAACTACGAGCAGTACTTC. It specifies CASSLVLTANYEQYF.

This clonotype was found a few times. The gene calls are TRBV20-1 and TRBJ2-7, with D maybe TRBD2 (6 bases). Germline V gives CDR1 DFQATT, CDR2 SNEGSKA (reference sequence). This CDR3 spans 15 amino acids. V shed 0 bases and J shed 1 base, with 13 bases lying between them. DNA for the CDR3: TGCAGTGCTAGAGATGGTGGCGGGAAGTCCTACGAGCAGTACTTC. Protein sequence: CSARDGGGKSYEQYF.

CDR3: CASSFGGNYEQFF. CDR3 coding DNA: TGTGCCAGCAGTTTCGGCGGGAACTATGAGCAGTTCTTC. The chain employs TRBV12-3 or TRBV12-4 and TRBJ2-1; TRBD2 is a possible D gene (6 bases). Trimming left V 3 bases short and J 8 bases short, with 11 bases between. CDR3 length: 13 amino acids.

This chain uses TRBV7-2 with TRBJ2-5; 8 bases line up with TRBD2. The J call may be mistaken, given a closer DNA end match to TRBJ2-7. The CDR3 contains 16 residues. Germline V gene data show CDR1 as SGHTA and CDR2 as FQGNSA. The CDR3 bases are TGTGCCAGCAGCCCAGCCCATAGCGGGAAAGGCTACGAGCAGTACTTC. As protein: CASSPAHSGKGYEQYF.

On this clonotype: A single base separates this from a much larger clone, so it may be a read error. The chain is built from TRBV20-1 and TRBJ2-7, with D perhaps TRBD2 (6 bases). The CDR3 sequence is 11 residues long. Germline CDR1 is DFQATT and CDR2 is SNEGSKA (reference sequence). In DNA form, the CDR3 reads TGCGGTGCACGAACGGGGGTCGAGCAGTACTTC. It specifies CGARTGVEQYF.

The rearrangement uses TRBV5-1 and TRBJ2-3, with D maybe TRBD2 (6 bases). From germline, CDR1 is SGHRS and CDR2 YFSETQ. The CDR3 totals 18 residues. Trimming took off 4 bases at V and 0 bases at J, with 21 bases between the two ends. The CDR3 coding sequence is TGCGCCAGCAGCGTAAGAACCGGGGGACTTTATAGCACAGATACGCAGTATTTT. Amino acid sequence: CASSVRTGGLYSTDTQYF.

V usage is TRBV7-8 and J usage is TRBJ2-2, with D maybe TRBD2 (5 bases). V was shortened by 5 bases and J by 1 base, with 26 bases between the two germline ends. The germline V gene has CDR1 SGHVS and CDR2 FQNEAQ. The CDR3 loop spans 20 amino acids. The CDR3: CASSQPDYSSAPKNTGELFF. DNA of the CDR3: TGTGCCAGCAGCCAACCCGACTACTCGTCTGCTCCAAAGAACACCGGGGAGCTGTTTTTT.

This clonotype was seen once. The chain recombines TRBV5-1 with TRBJ2-1; TRBD1 agrees at 11 bases. J gave up 12 bases and V 4 bases, and 18 bases lay outside the gene matches. Germline CDR1 SGHRS, CDR2 YFSETQ. The length of the CDR3 is 17 residues. CDR3 loop: CASSGAGTGGAFPRQFF. The CDR3 nucleotides are TGCGCCAGCAGCGGCGCCGGGACAGGGGGGGCTTTTCCAAGGCAGTTCTTC.

This clonotype has a handful of counts. The V call is TRBV2, the J call TRBJ2-7; the D is unclear. Germline CDR1 SNHLY, CDR2 FYNNEI. This CDR3 region has 15 residues. Trimming shortened V by 4 bases and J by 0 bases, and 13 bases separated the two germline ends. CDR3 loop: CASSVDAGSSYEQYF. In DNA form, the CDR3 reads TGTGCCAGCAGTGTTGACGCAGGAAGCTCCTACGAGCAGTACTTC.

The chain carries TRBV20-1 and TRBJ2-1; 14 positions match TRBD2. Trimming cost V 6 bases and J 10 bases; bases outside gene matches: 11. The CDR3 is 15 residues long. In germline, CDR1 is DFQATT, CDR2 SNEGSKA (reference sequence). The DNA for the CDR3 is TGCAGTGCAAACTGGGGACTAGCGGGAGCTTGGGAGCAGTTCTTC. It encodes CSANWGLAGAWEQFF.

The chain carries TRBV5-1 and TRBJ2-5; TRBD2 matches at 7 bases. Germline CDR1 SGHRS, CDR2 YFSETQ. V gave up 1 base and J gave up 5 bases; unmatched junction bases: 11. The CDR3 sequence is 16 residues long. The CDR3 DNA reads as TGCGCCAGCAGCTTGTCTGGGGGAGGGCCCTTTGAGACCCAGTACTTC. The encoded protein is CASSLSGGGPFETQYF.

The V gene is TRBV4-2, the J gene TRBJ2-7; D perhaps matches TRBD2 (6 bases). This CDR3 is 15 amino acids long. The V gene lost 2 bases and the J gene lost 2 bases, with 13 bases spanning the gap. Per the germline V gene, CDR1 is LGHNA and CDR2 is YNFKEQ. The DNA of the CDR3 is TGTGCCAGCAGCCAAAGACTAGTGGAAACCTACGAGCAGTACTTC. It translates to CASSQRLVETYEQYF.

J is TRBJ1-6 and V is TRBV3-1; D not resolved. Germline V gene sequence: CDR1 LGHDT, CDR2 YNNKEL (reference sequence). The CDR3 loop spans 18 amino acids. With 4 bases removed from V and 0 bases from J, the gap between germline ends came to 16 bases. Written as DNA, the CDR3 is TGTGCCAGCAGCCTCATCTTGACGGCGAGCTCCTATAATTCACCCCTCCACTTT. It specifies CASSLILTASSYNSPLHF.

This rearrangement joins TRBV6-2 or TRBV6-3 to TRBJ1-5; D perhaps matches TRBD1 (5 bases). This CDR3 has 12 residues. V dropped 6 bases and J dropped 10 bases, with 13 bases sitting between them. Per the germline V gene, CDR1 is MNHEY and CDR2 is SVGEGT. CDR3 bases: TGTGCCAGCAGGGAAACAGGAAAACCCCAGCATTTT. This sequence encodes CASRETGKPQHF.

V is TRBV3-1 and J is TRBJ2-7; no reliable D call. Trimming left V 0 bases short and J 7 bases short, with 13 bases between. Germline V gives CDR1 LGHDT, CDR2 YNNKEL (reference sequence). This CDR3 region has 14 residues. The CDR3 loop is CASSQDREVHEQYF. CDR3 DNA sequence: TGTGCCAGCAGCCAAGATCGCGAGGTCCATGAGCAGTACTTC.

This rearrangement joins TRBV12-3 or TRBV12-4 to TRBJ1-2; no reliable D call. Trimming shortened V by 10 bases and J by 0 bases, and 9 bases separated the two germline ends. CDR3 length equals 12 residues. CDR3 sequence reads: CATAGANYGYTF. CDR3 sequence (DNA): TGTGCCACCGCCGGGGCTAACTATGGCTACACCTTC.

V and J are TRBV20-1 and TRBJ2-3, with 13 nucleotides matching TRBD2. The V and J ends lost 5 bases and 5 bases, in that order; junction bases with no gene match: 10. The CDR3 covers 16 residues. Germline V CDR1 and CDR2: DFQATT, SNEGSKA (reference sequence). CDR3 nucleotides: TGCAGTGCTCGGCCCGGGACTAGCGGGGAAAGAGATACGCAGTATTTT. Encoded protein: CSARPGTSGERDTQYF.

This chain connects TRBV6-6 to TRBJ2-4, with 7 bases that match TRBD2. The closer fit of TRBJ2-7 to the DNA end suggests the J call may be wrong. Germline V gives CDR1 MNHNY, CDR2 SVGAGI (reference sequence). The CDR3 is 13 amino acids. In DNA form, the CDR3 reads TGTGCCAGCAGTGACGGGACTAACTACGAGCAGTACTTC. Protein: CASSDGTNYEQYF.

This clonotype was seen a few times. This chain connects TRBV29-1 to TRBJ1-4; 9 nucleotides line up with TRBD1. The ends lost 5 bases at V and 5 bases at J; junction bases unmatched: 6. The V gene's germline CDR1 is SQVTM and CDR2 ANQGSEA. The CDR3 has 14 amino acids. This chain's CDR3 is CSVFYRGRNEKLFF. Written as DNA, the CDR3 is TGCAGCGTTTTTTACAGGGGGCGAAATGAAAAACTGTTTTTT. The entire variable domain, with the rest obtained from reference TRBV29-1 and TRBJ1-4, is as follows: SAVISQKPSRDICQRGTSLTIQCQVDSQVTMMFWYRQQPGQSLTLIATANQGSEATYESGFVIDKFPISRPNLTFSTLTVSNMSPEDSSIYLCSVFYRGRNEKLFFGSGTQLSVL.

This clonotype was observed many times. The rearrangement links TRBV29-1 to TRBJ2-3; a possible D gene is TRBD2 (5 bases). Germline V gives CDR1 SQVTM, CDR2 ANQGSEA. The CDR3 consists of 15 residues. V gave up 4 bases and J gave up 6 bases, with 20 bases separating them. DNA of the CDR3: TGCAGCGTTGTGTCTCGGGGATTGGGTGGGGATACGCAGTATTTT. Protein product: CSVVSRGLGGDTQYF.